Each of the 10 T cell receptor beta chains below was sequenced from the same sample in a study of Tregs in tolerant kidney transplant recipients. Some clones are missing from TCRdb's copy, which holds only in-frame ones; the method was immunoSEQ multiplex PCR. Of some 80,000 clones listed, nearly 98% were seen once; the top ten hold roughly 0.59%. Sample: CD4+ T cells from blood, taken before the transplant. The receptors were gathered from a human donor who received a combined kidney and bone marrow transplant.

CDR3 in DNA: TGTGCCAGCAGCGTAGGGCCCCAGGGGAAGTTCTACAATGAGCAGTTCTTC. Translation: CASSVGPQGKFYNEQFF. This chain joins TRBV9 and TRBJ2-1, with D possibly matching TRBD1 (6 bases). Trimming pared 0 bases from V and 3 bases from J, leaving 16 bases between. Looked up from germline, CDR1 is SGDLS and CDR2 is YYNGEE. CDR3 length: 17 amino acids.

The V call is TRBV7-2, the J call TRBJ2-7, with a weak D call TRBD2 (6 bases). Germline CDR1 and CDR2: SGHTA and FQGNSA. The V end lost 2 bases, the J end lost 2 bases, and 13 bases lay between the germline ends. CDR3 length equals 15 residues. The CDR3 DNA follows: TGTGCCAGCAGCTTAAGGGCTAGCGCCACCTACGAGCAGTACTTC. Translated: CASSLRASATYEQYF.

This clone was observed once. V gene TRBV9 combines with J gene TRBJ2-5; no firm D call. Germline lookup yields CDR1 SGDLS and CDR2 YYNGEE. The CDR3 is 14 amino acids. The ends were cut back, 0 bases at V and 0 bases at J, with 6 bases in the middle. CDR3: CASSVGRYQETQYF. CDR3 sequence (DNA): TGTGCCAGCAGCGTAGGGCGGTACCAAGAGACCCAGTACTTC.

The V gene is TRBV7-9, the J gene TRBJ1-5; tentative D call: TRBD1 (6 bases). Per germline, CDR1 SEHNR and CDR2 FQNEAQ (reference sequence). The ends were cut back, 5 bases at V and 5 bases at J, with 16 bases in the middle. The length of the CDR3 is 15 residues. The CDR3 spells CASSLGGRGDQPQHF. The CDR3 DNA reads TGTGCCAGCAGCCTCGGAGGGAGGGGGGATCAGCCCCAGCATTTT.

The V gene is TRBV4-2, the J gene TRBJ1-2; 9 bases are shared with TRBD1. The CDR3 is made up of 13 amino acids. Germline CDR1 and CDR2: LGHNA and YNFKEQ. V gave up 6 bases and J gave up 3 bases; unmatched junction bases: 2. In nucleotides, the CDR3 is TGTGCCAGCAGTCGGACAGGGGACTATGGCTACACCTTC. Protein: CASSRTGDYGYTF.

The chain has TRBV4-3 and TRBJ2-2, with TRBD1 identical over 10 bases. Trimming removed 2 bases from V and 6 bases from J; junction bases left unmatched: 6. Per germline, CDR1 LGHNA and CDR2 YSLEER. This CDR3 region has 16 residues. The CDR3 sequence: CASSQNRDRGPGELFF. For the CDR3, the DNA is TGCGCCAGCAGCCAAAACCGGGACAGGGGACCCGGGGAGCTGTTTTTT.

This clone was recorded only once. CDR3 sequence reads: CASSLGETNRLGFGELFF. In DNA, the CDR3 is TGTGCCAGCAGCTTAGGAGAGACGAACCGACTAGGGTTCGGGGAGCTGTTTTTT. The V call is TRBV11-2, the J call TRBJ2-2; perhaps TRBD2 as D (6 bases). Germline CDR1 is SGHAT and CDR2 is FQNNGV. V was cut by 1 base and J by 7 bases, with 22 bases left in between. The length of the CDR3 is 18 residues.

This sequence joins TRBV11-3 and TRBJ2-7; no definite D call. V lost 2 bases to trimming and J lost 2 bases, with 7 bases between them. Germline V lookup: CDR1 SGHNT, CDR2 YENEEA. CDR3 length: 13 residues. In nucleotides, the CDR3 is TGTGCCAGCAGCTTAAGCCTCACCTACGAGCAGTACTTC. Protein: CASSLSLTYEQYF.

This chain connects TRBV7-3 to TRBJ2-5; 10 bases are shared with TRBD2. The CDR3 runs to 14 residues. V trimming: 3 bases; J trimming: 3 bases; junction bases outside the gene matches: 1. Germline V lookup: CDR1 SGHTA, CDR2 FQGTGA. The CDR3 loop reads CASSFLAGEETQYF. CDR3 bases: TGTGCCAGCAGCTTCCTAGCGGGGGAAGAGACCCAGTACTTC.

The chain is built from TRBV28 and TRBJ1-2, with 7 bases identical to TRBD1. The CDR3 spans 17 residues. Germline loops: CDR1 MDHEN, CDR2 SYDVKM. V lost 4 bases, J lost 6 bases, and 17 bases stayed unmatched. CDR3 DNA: TGTGCCAGCAGTTCCTACGCGGTAGGGGGCGAAGTGGATGGCTACACCTTC. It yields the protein CASSSYAVGGEVDGYTF.